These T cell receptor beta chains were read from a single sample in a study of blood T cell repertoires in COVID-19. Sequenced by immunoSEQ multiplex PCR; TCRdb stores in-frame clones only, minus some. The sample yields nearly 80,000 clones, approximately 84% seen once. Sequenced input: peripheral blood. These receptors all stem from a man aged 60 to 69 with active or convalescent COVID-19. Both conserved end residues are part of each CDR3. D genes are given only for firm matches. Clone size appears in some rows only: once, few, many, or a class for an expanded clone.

CDR3 DNA: TGTGCCAGCAGCCAAGCGGGGGTCAGCACAGATACGCAGTATTTT
CDR3 protein: CASSQAGVSTDTQYF
clone size: -
V gene: TRBV4-2
D gene: -
J gene: TRBJ2-3

CDR3 DNA: TGTGCCAGCAGTGGCGGCGGCTACAATCAGCCCCAGCATTTT
CDR3 protein: CASSGGGYNQPQHF
clone size: -
V gene: TRBV2
D gene: -
J gene: TRBJ1-5

CDR3 DNA: TGTGCCACGGCACAAAGACAGGGAGCAGGGGAAAAACTGTTTTTT
CDR3 protein: CATAQRQGAGEKLFF
clone size: -
V gene: TRBV10-3
D gene: TRBD1
J gene: TRBJ1-4

CDR3 DNA: TGTGCCAGTAGTACGGGAGAGATCAGAAACACCATATATTTT
CDR3 protein: CASSTGEIRNTIYF
clone size: few
V gene: TRBV19
D gene: -
J gene: TRBJ1-3

CDR3 DNA: TGTGCCAGCAGCTTGCCATCTAGCGGGGCCCACCAGTATTTT
CDR3 protein: CASSLPSSGAHQYF
clone size: -
V gene: TRBV5-4
D gene: TRBD2
J gene: TRBJ2-3

CDR3 DNA: TGTGCCAGCAGCTTAGATCTGGTGGACAGGGGTGGCAATCAGCCCCAGCATTTT
CDR3 protein: CASSLDLVDRGGNQPQHF
clone size: -
V gene: TRBV11-3
D gene: TRBD1
J gene: TRBJ1-5

CDR3 DNA: TGCGCCAGCAGCCAAGTCCCTTTGCGCCAGGGGGCAACCGGGGAGCTGTTTTTT
CDR3 protein: CASSQVPLRQGATGELFF
clone size: -
V gene: TRBV4-3
D gene: TRBD1
J gene: TRBJ2-2

CDR3 DNA: TGTGCCAGCAGAAGGACAGGGGGCACTGAAGCTTTCTTT
CDR3 protein: CASRRTGGTEAFF
clone size: -
V gene: TRBV6-5
D gene: TRBD1
J gene: TRBJ1-1

CDR3 DNA: TGTGCCAGCAGCGTGGGAGGGACTCAGCCCCAGCATTTT
CDR3 protein: CASSVGGTQPQHF
clone size: -
V gene: TRBV7-9
D gene: -
J gene: TRBJ1-5

CDR3 DNA: TGTGCCAGTAGTATAGTTCCTGGGACAGGGAGTGATGGCTACACCTTC
CDR3 protein: CASSIVPGTGSDGYTF
clone size: -
V gene: TRBV19
D gene: TRBD1
J gene: TRBJ1-2

CDR3 DNA: TGCAGCGTTGAGGCAGGATTCGGTCAGCCCCAGCATTTT
CDR3 protein: CSVEAGFGQPQHF
clone size: few
V gene: TRBV29-1
D gene: -
J gene: TRBJ1-5

CDR3 DNA: TGTGCCAGCAGCTCCCCAGAGCGGGGGGGGCACTATGAGCAGTTCTTC
CDR3 protein: CASSSPERGGHYEQFF
clone size: -
V gene: TRBV7-8
D gene: TRBD2
J gene: TRBJ2-1

CDR3 DNA: TGTGCCAGCAGTTTAGTTGCGGGGGGAGGCACAGATACGCAGTATTTT
CDR3 protein: CASSLVAGGGTDTQYF
clone size: -
V gene: TRBV27
D gene: TRBD2
J gene: TRBJ2-3

CDR3 DNA: TGTGCCAGCAGCAAACTAGAGGCAGGGAGGGACGAGCAGTACTTC
CDR3 protein: CASSKLEAGRDEQYF
clone size: -
V gene: TRBV21-1
D gene: -
J gene: TRBJ2-7

CDR3 DNA: TGTGCCAGCAGCGCCCAAACGCGGGGTAATTCACCCCTCCACTTT
CDR3 protein: CASSAQTRGNSPLHF
clone size: -
V gene: TRBV9
D gene: -
J gene: TRBJ1-6

CDR3 DNA: TGTGCCAGAATGCGGGGACAGGGGTGGAACACCATATATTTT
CDR3 protein: CARMRGQGWNTIYF
clone size: few
V gene: TRBV19
D gene: TRBD1
J gene: TRBJ1-3

CDR3 DNA: TGTGCCAGCAGCCGACCGATCGACAGGAGCTCCTATAATTCACCCCTCCACTTT
CDR3 protein: CASSRPIDRSSYNSPLHF
clone size: -
V gene: TRBV3-1/TRBV3-2
D gene: -
J gene: TRBJ1-6

CDR3 DNA: TGTGCCAGCAGCAAAGGACAGGGGACAGATACGCAGTATTTT
CDR3 protein: CASSKGQGTDTQYF
clone size: -
V gene: TRBV27
D gene: TRBD1
J gene: TRBJ2-3

CDR3 DNA: TGTGCCAGCAGCGCCTCCTGGACTAGCGGTTTTGAGACCCAGTACTTC
CDR3 protein: CASSASWTSGFETQYF
clone size: -
V gene: TRBV9
D gene: TRBD2
J gene: TRBJ2-5

CDR3 DNA: TGTGCCAGCAGCTCTACAGAGAACACTGAAGCTTTCTTT
CDR3 protein: CASSSTENTEAFF
clone size: few
V gene: TRBV9
D gene: -
J gene: TRBJ1-1

CDR3 DNA: TGTGCCAGCAGTTACCAGGGGGGAGGCCCGGACACTGAAGCTTTCTTT
CDR3 protein: CASSYQGGGPDTEAFF
clone size: once
V gene: TRBV6-2/TRBV6-3
D gene: TRBD1
J gene: TRBJ1-1

CDR3 DNA: TGTGCCAGCAGCTTAAGGGACAGCTCTGGAAACACCATATATTTT
CDR3 protein: CASSLRDSSGNTIYF
clone size: few
V gene: TRBV7-9
D gene: TRBD1
J gene: TRBJ1-3

CDR3 DNA: TGTGCCAGCAGTGAAGCTTTCCTTAGCGGGACAGATACGCAGTATTTT
CDR3 protein: CASSEAFLSGTDTQYF
clone size: -
V gene: TRBV6-1
D gene: TRBD2
J gene: TRBJ2-3

CDR3 DNA: TGCGCCAGCAGCCAAGATCTGGGCAGGGTGAACACTGAAGCTTTCTTT
CDR3 protein: CASSQDLGRVNTEAFF
clone size: once
V gene: TRBV4-3
D gene: -
J gene: TRBJ1-1

CDR3 DNA: TGCGCCAGCCCTAGCGGGGGTCGCACAGATACGCAGTATTTT
CDR3 protein: CASPSGGRTDTQYF
clone size: -
V gene: TRBV10-1
D gene: TRBD2
J gene: TRBJ2-3

CDR3 DNA: TGTGCCAGCAGCGTAGGACAGCTGTCGATCGAAAATACGCAGTATTTT
CDR3 protein: CASSVGQLSIENTQYF
clone size: -
V gene: TRBV9
D gene: -
J gene: TRBJ2-3

CDR3 DNA: TGTGCCAGCAGTTTAGACAGGTCCCACGAGCAGTACTTC
CDR3 protein: CASSLDRSHEQYF
clone size: -
V gene: TRBV12-3/TRBV12-4
D gene: -
J gene: TRBJ2-7

CDR3 DNA: TGTGCCAGTAGTATAGATACCGGACTAGCCGTTAATAATGAGCAGTTCTTC
CDR3 protein: CASSIDTGLAVNNEQFF
clone size: -
V gene: TRBV19
D gene: TRBD2
J gene: TRBJ2-1

CDR3 DNA: TGTGCCAGCAGTTATGACAGGGGGCTGGGGTATGGCTACACCTTC
CDR3 protein: CASSYDRGLGYGYTF
clone size: -
V gene: TRBV6-5
D gene: TRBD1
J gene: TRBJ1-2